One sample yielded the 3 T cell receptor beta chains listed below, sequenced in a study of blood T cell repertoires in COVID-19. Assay: immunoSEQ multiplex PCR; the TCRdb copy retains only in-frame clones and omits some. The sample consists of more than 70,000 clones, about 88% of them appearing once. The sample taken for sequencing was peripheral blood. The receptors shown here come from a woman over 75 with acute or convalescent COVID-19.

The chain carries TRBV7-8 and TRBJ2-7; D gene uncertain. V was shortened by 6 bases and J by 0 bases, with 3 bases between the two germline ends. The CDR3 covers 11 residues. Germline V gene data show CDR1 as SGHVS and CDR2 as FQNEAQ. CDR3: CASRSSYEQYF. Here the CDR3 DNA reads TGTGCCAGCAGGAGCTCCTACGAGCAGTACTTC.

The chain links TRBV2 to TRBJ2-3; TRBD1 might be the D (5 bases). The germline gives CDR1 SNHLY, CDR2 FYNNEI. The CDR3 loop spans 15 amino acids. Trimming removed 6 bases at V and 0 bases at J, with 13 bases between. For the CDR3, the DNA is TGTGCCAGCAGCCTACAGGCCCTTAGCACAGATACGCAGTATTTT. Amino acids: CASSLQALSTDTQYF.

This sequence joins TRBV28 and TRBJ1-4; D possibly corresponds to TRBD1 (5 bases). The CDR3 runs 14 residues. V lost 6 bases, J lost 7 bases, and 15 bases lay in between. Germline CDR1 is MDHEN and CDR2 is SYDVKM. CDR3 DNA: TGTGCCAGCAGCCCGGGACTGCGTATTGAAAAACTGTTTTTT. Translated, it gives CASSPGLRIEKLFF.